This entry concerns a single T cell receptor beta chain. RNA was extracted with the RNeasy kit, and a quantity of 0.5 to 1 ug was reverse transcribed using random hexamers. An immunoSEQ multiplex PCR amplified TCR beta CDR3 over 54 Vbeta and 13 Jbeta. MiXCR, applied by TCRdb to the immunoSEQ multiplex PCR reads, yields one record per CDR3 protein. The repertoire holds 300,000 to 350,000 distinct CDR3 sequences, with 92% as singletons. This specimen comes from a study of CD8 T cells in Susac syndrome. V was pared by 7 bases and J by 0 bases, with 13 bases between. The CDR3 totals 14 residues. Germline CDR1 is MNHEY and CDR2 is SVGEGT.

The J gene is TRBJ2-7, the V gene TRBV6-2 or TRBV6-3; tentative D call: TRBD2 (6 bases). This TCR came from a human donor with multiple sclerosis. The sequenced material came from CD4+ T cells from PBMCs. CDR3 loop: CASKTASVSYEQYF. The CDR3 nucleotides are TGTGCCAGCAAAACAGCTAGCGTCTCCTACGAGCAGTACTTC.